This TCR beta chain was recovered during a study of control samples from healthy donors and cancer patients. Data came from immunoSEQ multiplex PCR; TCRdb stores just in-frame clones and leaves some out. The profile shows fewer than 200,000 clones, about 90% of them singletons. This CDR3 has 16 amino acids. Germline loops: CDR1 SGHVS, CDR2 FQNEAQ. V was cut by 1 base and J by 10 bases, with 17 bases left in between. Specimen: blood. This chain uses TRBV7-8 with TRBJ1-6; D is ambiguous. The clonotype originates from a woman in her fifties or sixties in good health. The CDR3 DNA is TGTGCCAGCAGCTTAGGTTTACGACGGGGTGGCTCACCCCTCCACTTT. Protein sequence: CASSLGLRRGGSPLHF.